One sample yielded the 7 T cell receptor beta chains listed below, sequenced in a study of blood T cell repertoires in COVID-19. This table comes from immunoSEQ multiplex PCR, and its TCRdb copy is limited to in-frame clones, with some not included. In the table there are 50,000 or so clones, 90% of which are singletons. The material sequenced was peripheral blood. Receptors were obtained from a man aged 55 to 69 with active COVID-19.

The chain links TRBV11-2 to TRBJ2-1; no clear D gene. This CDR3 is built from 17 residues. From germline, CDR1 is SGHAT and CDR2 FQNNGV. Trimming removed 2 bases from V and 0 bases from J, with 14 bases in between. CDR3 DNA: TGTGCCAGCAGCTTACAATCACCGGCTAGCTCCTACAATGAGCAGTTCTTC. Protein sequence: CASSLQSPASSYNEQFF.

The genes are TRBV28 and TRBJ1-2; D not resolved. The CDR3 is 14 amino acids. V lost 3 bases to trimming and J lost 2 bases, with 10 bases between them. Germline-derived CDR1 and CDR2 are MDHEN and SYDVKM. CDR3 DNA sequence: TGTGCCAGCAGTTTCACAGAACAAAACTATGGCTACACCTTC. Protein sequence: CASSFTEQNYGYTF.

The V gene is TRBV10-1, the J gene TRBJ2-3, with D possibly matching TRBD2 (6 bases). CDR1 and CDR2 (germline): WNHNN, SYGVQD (reference sequence). V lost 8 bases and J lost 7, with 19 bases in between. CDR3 length: 14 residues. The CDR3 loop reads CASSSGDRVNTQYF. CDR3 nucleotides: TGCGCCAGCTCCTCGGGAGACCGGGTAAATACGCAGTATTTT.

This rearrangement joins TRBV7-9 to TRBJ1-2, with 8 bases lining up with TRBD1. There are 18 residues in the CDR3. V gave up 2 bases and J gave up 4 bases; unmatched junction bases: 15. Germline V gives CDR1 SEHNR, CDR2 FQNEAQ (reference sequence). CDR3 coding DNA: TGTGCCAGCAGCTTAATTAGCCCCAGGGGGCGCACGGGCTATGGCTACACCTTC. Its protein is CASSLISPRGRTGYGYTF.

The gene calls are TRBV28 and TRBJ2-3, with D possibly matching TRBD2 (5 bases). Germline V CDR1 and CDR2: MDHEN, SYDVKM. Trimming shortened V by 7 bases and J by 8 bases, and 13 bases separated the two germline ends. The CDR3 covers 12 residues. The CDR3 region is CASMAARGTQYF. In DNA form, the CDR3 reads TGTGCCAGCATGGCAGCCCGGGGTACGCAGTATTTT.

The chain couples TRBV5-1 to TRBJ2-7; D is undetermined. CDR1 and CDR2 from the germline V gene are SGHRS and YFSETQ. Trimming stripped 5 bases from V and 2 bases from J, with 14 bases between. The length of the CDR3 is 14 residues. This CDR3 is CASREVVTAYEQYF. The CDR3 nucleotides read TGCGCCAGCAGAGAAGTGGTTACGGCCTACGAGCAGTACTTC.

This sequence joins TRBV3-1 (or the pseudogene TRBV3-2) and TRBJ2-3, with 8 bases that match TRBD1. The CDR3 has 16 residues. V lost 0 bases to trimming and J lost 2 bases; unmatched junction nucleotides: 4. Germline-derived CDR1 and CDR2 are LGHDT and YNNKEL (reference sequence). The CDR3 loop reads CASSQDGQGYTDTQYF. The CDR3 DNA reads TGTGCCAGCAGCCAAGACGGACAGGGCTACACAGATACGCAGTATTTT.